A selection of T cell receptor beta chains follows, all from one sample in a study of cytomegalovirus exposure and HLA in healthy donors. Profiled with immunoSEQ multiplex PCR; TCRdb holds only in-frame clones, not every one. Of some 140,000 clones listed, over 65% are singletons. Material: PBMCs. The receptors stem from a female donor in good health and CMV-seropositive. The CDR3 runs from the conserved cysteine through the conserved F or W. The D gene is left open where the match is weak. Size is stated for part of the rows, as once, few or many counts, or as a class when the clone is expanded.

>-|TRBV6-5|-|TRBJ1-4
TGTGCCAGCAGTTACTCTGGGGGCGAGGGTGAAAAACTGTTTTTT
CASSYSGGEGEKLFF
>few|TRBV28|-|TRBJ2-7
TGTGCCAGCACCTTGTCGGGGGAACGGGATTACGAGCAGTACTTC
CASTLSGERDYEQYF
>few|TRBV2|TRBD1|TRBJ2-6
TGTGCCAGCAGGGATTTACAGGGGAGAGCTGGGGCCAACGTCCTGACTTTC
CASRDLQGRAGANVLTF
>-|TRBV4-1|TRBD2|TRBJ2-1
TGCGCCAGCAGCAAGGGGACTAGCGGGGGGGGGTACGATGAGCAGTTCTTC
CASSKGTSGGGYDEQFF
>-|TRBV5-4|-|TRBJ1-1
TGTGCCAGCAGCTTGGGGGGGCGGGACACTGAAGCTTTCTTT
CASSLGGRDTEAFF
>few|TRBV5-1|-|TRBJ2-3
TGCGCCAGCAGCTTGATTTTGGGGAGCGTCCCAGATACGCAGTATTTT
CASSLILGSVPDTQYF
>-|TRBV5-1|TRBD2|TRBJ2-1
TGCGCCAGCAGGGGGACTACATACAATGAGCAGTTCTTC
CASRGTTYNEQFF
>-|TRBV5-4|TRBD1|TRBJ1-1
TGTGCCAGCAGCTTGGATGGACAGGGCGAGGGTGAAGCTTTCTTT
CASSLDGQGEGEAFF
>-|TRBV2|-|TRBJ2-1
TGTGCCAGCAGTGAATCGACGGGAACGTGGAATGAGCAGTTCTTC
CASSESTGTWNEQFF
>-|TRBV5-1|TRBD1|TRBJ1-1
TGCGCCAGCAGCCCGGGACAGTCTTACACTGAAGCTTTCTTT
CASSPGQSYTEAFF
>-|TRBV5-1|TRBD1|TRBJ1-2
TGCGCCAGCAGCTCGAGTGCGGGACAGGGAAGTGGCTACACCTTC
CASSSSAGQGSGYTF
>-|TRBV7-9|-|TRBJ2-1
TGTGCCAGCAGCTTGTGGGGAGATGAGCAGTTCTTC
CASSLWGDEQFF
>-|TRBV13|-|TRBJ2-3
TGTGCCAGCAGCTTCCGACTGAGTGAGAGTCTATTCACAGATACGCAGTATTTT
CASSFRLSESLFTDTQYF
>-|TRBV30|TRBD2|TRBJ2-5
TGTGCCTGGACGGAAGCTAGCGGGAGCGAGACCCAGTACTTC
CAWTEASGSETQYF
>-|TRBV18|-|TRBJ2-5
TGTGCCAGCTCAGCCCGGACCGGGGTGGAGGAGACCCAGTACTTC
CASSARTGVEETQYF
>few|TRBV6-1|-|TRBJ2-3
TGTGCCAGCAGCGAGACAGTCACAGATACGCAGTATTTT
CASSETVTDTQYF
>-|TRBV6-6|-|TRBJ2-2
TGTGCCAGCAGTTACCCCCAGAACACCGGGGAGCTGTTTTTT
CASSYPQNTGELFF
>-|TRBV11-2|TRBD1|TRBJ2-1
TGTGCCAGCAGCGTCGGACAGGGTACCTACAATGAGCAGTTCTTC
CASSVGQGTYNEQFF
>-|TRBV9|TRBD1|TRBJ2-5
TGTGCCAGCGGAGGGACAGGGGGCGTTGGGGAGACCCAGTACTTC
CASGGTGGVGETQYF
>-|TRBV9|-|TRBJ1-5
TGTGCCAGCAGCGTGGGGGACTCCTATAGCAATCAGCCCCAGCATTTT
CASSVGDSYSNQPQHF
>-|TRBV2|TRBD2|TRBJ2-5
TGTGCCAGCAGTCCTAGCGGGGGGGCTTTCCGGGAGACCCAGTACTTC
CASSPSGGAFRETQYF
>-|TRBV6-6|TRBD1|TRBJ2-7
TGTGCCAGCAGTTACCCGGGACAGTACGAGCAGTACTTC
CASSYPGQYEQYF
>-|TRBV7-3|TRBD1|TRBJ2-5
TGTGCCAGCAGCTTGACAGGGAAAGAGACCCAGTACTTC
CASSLTGKETQYF
>-|TRBV5-4|-|TRBJ1-2
TGTGCCAGCAGCACATGGCAGGGATCCGATAGTGGAGGCTACACCTTC
CASSTWQGSDSGGYTF
>few|TRBV19|TRBD1|TRBJ2-5
TGTGCCAGTAGTATCGAAGGACAGGGGAAAGAGACCCAGTACTTC
CASSIEGQGKETQYF
>-|TRBV30|-|TRBJ1-1
TGTGCCTGGAGTGTAACGATAACTAAGGGGTGGGTGAACACTGAAGCTTTCTTT
CAWSVTITKGWVNTEAFF
>-|TRBV6-1|-|TRBJ2-7
TGTGCCAGCAGTGAAGGGGCAGGGAATAGTTGGGGCTACGAGCAGTACTTC
CASSEGAGNSWGYEQYF
>-|TRBV29-1|-|TRBJ2-3
TGCAGCTCTGAGTTAGCGGATACGCAGTATTTT
CSSELADTQYF
>-|TRBV30|TRBD1|TRBJ2-5
TGTGCCTGGGTAGACAGGGGGCGCGGGCAAGAGACCCAGTACTTC
CAWVDRGRGQETQYF
>-|TRBV5-5|TRBD1|TRBJ1-2
TGTGCCAGCAGTCCAACAGGGGGAGATGGCTACACCTTC
CASSPTGGDGYTF
>-|TRBV5-6|TRBD1|TRBJ1-4
TGTGCCAGCAGCAGGACGGACAGGGCTGAAAAACTGTTTTTT
CASSRTDRAEKLFF
>once|TRBV2|-|TRBJ2-3
TGTGCCAGCATGGCGGGGGCGCGATCAACAGATACGCAGTATTTT
CASMAGARSTDTQYF
>-|TRBV27|TRBD2|TRBJ2-7
TGTGCCAGCAGTGCTAGGTGGACTAGCGGGAGAAACGAGCAGTACTTC
CASSARWTSGRNEQYF
>-|TRBV7-6|-|TRBJ1-1
TGTGCCAGCAGCTTAACAGGTGATACTGAAGCTTTCTTT
CASSLTGDTEAFF
>-|TRBV5-4|TRBD1|TRBJ2-7
TGTGCCAGCAGCCTCCGGGACAGTTCCTACGAGCAGTACTTC
CASSLRDSSYEQYF
>-|TRBV5-1|TRBD1|TRBJ2-3
TGCGCCAGCAGCCCGGGGACAGGATTGACCACAGATACGCAGTATTTT
CASSPGTGLTTDTQYF
>few|TRBV29-1|TRBD1|TRBJ2-2
TGCAGCGTGTTTCAGGGGGCCGGGACCGGGGAGCTGTTTTTT
CSVFQGAGTGELFF
>-|TRBV21-1|-|TRBJ2-1
TGTGCCAGCAGCACCCAGGTCCCGGATGAGCAGTTCTTC
CASSTQVPDEQFF
>once|TRBV11-1|-|TRBJ1-1
TGTGCCAGCAGCTTTGGGACACTAAACACTGAAGCTTTCTTT
CASSFGTLNTEAFF
>-|TRBV28|-|TRBJ2-7
TGTGCCAGCAGTTTACCTAGGGGGATCTACGAGCAGTACTTC
CASSLPRGIYEQYF
>-|TRBV18|TRBD1|TRBJ1-3
TGTGCCAGCTCATCGGGACAGGGTAACTCTGGAAACACCATATATTTT
CASSSGQGNSGNTIYF
>-|TRBV10-3|TRBD1|TRBJ2-1
TGTGCCATCAGGACAGGGGGCTGGGAGCAGTTCTTC
CAIRTGGWEQFF
>-|TRBV2|-|TRBJ1-1
TGTGCCAGCAGCCCACAGGGATTGAACACTGAAGCTTTCTTT
CASSPQGLNTEAFF
>-|TRBV5-6|-|TRBJ1-2
TGTGCCAGCAGCCCCAGAGCGGACAGCCCCAGGGGCTACACCTTC
CASSPRADSPRGYTF
>-|TRBV4-1|-|TRBJ2-5
TGCGCCAGCAGCCAAGCACAGGGTCAGCAAGAGACCCAGTACTTC
CASSQAQGQQETQYF
>-|TRBV6-1|TRBD1|TRBJ1-2
TGTGCCAGCAGTAAGGACAGGGGGGACTATGGCTACACCTTC
CASSKDRGDYGYTF
>once|TRBV6-5|-|TRBJ1-1
TGTGCCAGCAGTCTACTCGGGAACACTGAAGCTTTCTTT
CASSLLGNTEAFF
>-|TRBV28|-|TRBJ1-5
TGTGCCAGCAGTTCCCCCCGTTCGGGTGGCAATCAGCCCCAGCATTTT
CASSSPRSGGNQPQHF
>few|TRBV5-5|-|TRBJ2-5
TGTGCCAGCAGCTTGGGTCAGGGCATAGAGACCCAGTACTTC
CASSLGQGIETQYF
>-|TRBV28|TRBD1|TRBJ1-5
TGTGCCAGCAGTTCTGCCCCCGACAGGGTTGGGCCCCAGCATTTT
CASSSAPDRVGPQHF
>-|TRBV5-5|TRBD1|TRBJ2-7
TGTGCCAGCAGCTTCCGGGACAGCGAGCACGAGCAGTACTTC
CASSFRDSEHEQYF
>once|TRBV29-1|-|TRBJ1-1
TGCAGCGTTGCCCCGGGACAACGGGTTTTAGGTACTGAAGCTTTCTTT
CSVAPGQRVLGTEAFF
>-|TRBV18|TRBD1|TRBJ1-1
TGTGCCAGCTCGGGACAGACGAACACTGAAGCTTTCTTT
CASSGQTNTEAFF
>-|TRBV5-1|-|TRBJ2-7
TGCGCCAGCAGCTTGGCCGTTTCGCGGCAAGGCGAGCAGTACTTC
CASSLAVSRQGEQYF
>-|TRBV7-9|-|TRBJ2-3
TGTGCCAGCAGCTTGGCCCCGACAGGTAGCACAGATACGCAGTATTTT
CASSLAPTGSTDTQYF
>-|TRBV6-5|TRBD1|TRBJ1-2
TGTGCCAGCAGTACTGGGACAGGGCACTATGGCTACACCTTC
CASSTGTGHYGYTF
>-|TRBV5-1|-|TRBJ2-5
TGCGCCAGCAGCTTGGACAGGGAGACCCAGTACTTC
CASSLDRETQYF
>-|TRBV2|-|TRBJ2-1
TGTGCCAGCAGTAGACAGACTTCCTACAATGAGCAGTTCTTC
CASSRQTSYNEQFF
>few|TRBV5-1|-|TRBJ2-7
TGCGCCAGCAGCTTGGACGGGATAAGCTCCTACGAGCAGTACTTC
CASSLDGISSYEQYF